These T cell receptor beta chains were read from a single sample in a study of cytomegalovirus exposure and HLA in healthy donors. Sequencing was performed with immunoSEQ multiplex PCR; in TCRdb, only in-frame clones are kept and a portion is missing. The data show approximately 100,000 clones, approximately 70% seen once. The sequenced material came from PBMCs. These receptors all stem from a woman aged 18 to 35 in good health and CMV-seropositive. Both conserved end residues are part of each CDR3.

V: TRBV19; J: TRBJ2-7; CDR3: CASKPREGLYEQYF
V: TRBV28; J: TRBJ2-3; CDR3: CASSLEGTASTDTQYF
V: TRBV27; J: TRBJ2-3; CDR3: CASSRSSRLAGGADTQYF
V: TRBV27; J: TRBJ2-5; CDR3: CASSSGSASLETQYF
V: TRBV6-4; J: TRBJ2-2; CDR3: CASSEGADTGELFF
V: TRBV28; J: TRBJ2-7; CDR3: CASSLGRGIRREGYEQYF
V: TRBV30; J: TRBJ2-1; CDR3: CAWMPIGRERSEQFF
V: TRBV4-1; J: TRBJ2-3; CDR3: CASSRLEVPGGISDTQYF
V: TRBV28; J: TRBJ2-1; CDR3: CASSFSLATEGHEQFF
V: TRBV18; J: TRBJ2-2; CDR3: CASSPPGMGLATGELFF
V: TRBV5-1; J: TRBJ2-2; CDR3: CASSLARDTGELFF
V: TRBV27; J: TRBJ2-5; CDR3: CASSFQTSGRGYQETQYF
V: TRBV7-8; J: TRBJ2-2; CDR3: CASSLVVTGGIGELFF
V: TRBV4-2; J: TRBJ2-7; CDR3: CASSGAEQYF
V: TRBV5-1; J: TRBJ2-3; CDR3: CASSPWGGTGTDTQYF
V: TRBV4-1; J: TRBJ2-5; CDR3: CASSQTSGETQYF
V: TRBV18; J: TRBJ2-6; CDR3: CASSPPAGVGANVLTF
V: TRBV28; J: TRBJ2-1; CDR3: CASTRLAGGYNEQFF
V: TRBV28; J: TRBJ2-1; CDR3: CASSLSAGSYTYNEQFF
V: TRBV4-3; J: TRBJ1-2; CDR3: CASSQVTGQGSYTF
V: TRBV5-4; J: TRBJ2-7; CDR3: CASSEKPGLAYEQYF
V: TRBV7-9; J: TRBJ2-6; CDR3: CASSLVMWGDGANVLTF
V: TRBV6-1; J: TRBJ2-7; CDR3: CASSVLGGYEQYF
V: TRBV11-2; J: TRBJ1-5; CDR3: CASSPPGQPQHF
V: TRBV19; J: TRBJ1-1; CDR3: CASSNIPTGTEAFF
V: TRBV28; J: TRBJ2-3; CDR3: CASSRLTGTTDTQYF
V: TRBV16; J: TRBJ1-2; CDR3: CASSHPIPSLYRDRGSYGYTF
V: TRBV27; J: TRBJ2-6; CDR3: CASSLLGAGANVLTF
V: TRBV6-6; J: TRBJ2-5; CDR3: CASSFPGYQETQYF
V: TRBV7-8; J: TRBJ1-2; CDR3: CASSLEREWENYGYTF
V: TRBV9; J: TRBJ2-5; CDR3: CASSVASGETQYF
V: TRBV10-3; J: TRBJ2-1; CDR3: CAISVRAGEGYEQFF
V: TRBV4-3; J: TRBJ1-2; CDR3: CASSPDRGDYGYTF
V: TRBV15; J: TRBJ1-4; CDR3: CATRNQGTNEKLFF
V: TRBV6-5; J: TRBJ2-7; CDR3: CASRGRGITYEQYF
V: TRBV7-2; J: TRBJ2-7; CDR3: CASSLRQIYEQYF
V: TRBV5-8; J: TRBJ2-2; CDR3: CASSLGTGEGLDTGELFF
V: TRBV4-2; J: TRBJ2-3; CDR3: CASSPYALPQDTQYF
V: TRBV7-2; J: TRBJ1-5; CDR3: CASSRDRGSNQPQHF
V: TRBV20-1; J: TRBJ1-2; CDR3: CSARGQGYTF
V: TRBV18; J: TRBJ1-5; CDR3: CASHGQGLNQPQHF
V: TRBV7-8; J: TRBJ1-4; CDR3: CASTPAGFEKLFF
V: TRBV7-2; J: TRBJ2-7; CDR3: CASSLAEGGPDEQYF
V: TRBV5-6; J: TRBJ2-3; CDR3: CASSLHLARTDTQYF
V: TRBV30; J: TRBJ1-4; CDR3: CAWSGVTGGGEKLFF
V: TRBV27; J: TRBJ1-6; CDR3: CASSSPYNSPLHF
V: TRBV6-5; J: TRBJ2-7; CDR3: CASSYSEGPSYEQYF
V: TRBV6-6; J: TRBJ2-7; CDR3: CASTRTSGSYEQYF
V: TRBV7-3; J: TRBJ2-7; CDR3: CASSLTGDPHEQYF
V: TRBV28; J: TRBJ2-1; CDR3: CASTLLAGEYNEQFF
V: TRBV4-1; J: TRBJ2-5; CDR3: CASSQAGLETQYF